Only one count was recorded for the clone carrying this T cell receptor beta chain. This record belongs to a study of blood T cell repertoires in COVID-19. Study-level background: Samples of COVID-19 (acute and convalescent) were obtained from the United States, Italy and Spain. PBMCs, B-cell-depleted T cells, or T cells provided the cDNA or gDNA that made up the material.

Methods used by the authors: The authors estimated nucleated cell counts from reference gene primer amplification. Sequencing used immunoSEQ multiplex PCR; TCRdb keeps in-frame clones, though not all of them. V and J calls and clone size are those listed in that table; D and trimming were worked out from the DNA. The sample consists of about 43,000 clones, roughly 89% of them appearing once. CDR1 SGHTA and CDR2 FQGNSA come from the germline V gene. V was pared by 1 base and J by 3 bases, with 10 bases of the junction left unmatched. There are 17 residues in the CDR3. V is TRBV7-2 and J is TRBJ2-3; 7 bases align to TRBD2. The sequence was collected from a man in his sixties with active COVID-19. The specimen was peripheral blood. The CDR3 here is CASSLDFASGVTDTQYF. The CDR3 bases are TGTGCCAGCAGCTTAGACTTTGCTAGCGGAGTGACAGATACGCAGTATTTT.